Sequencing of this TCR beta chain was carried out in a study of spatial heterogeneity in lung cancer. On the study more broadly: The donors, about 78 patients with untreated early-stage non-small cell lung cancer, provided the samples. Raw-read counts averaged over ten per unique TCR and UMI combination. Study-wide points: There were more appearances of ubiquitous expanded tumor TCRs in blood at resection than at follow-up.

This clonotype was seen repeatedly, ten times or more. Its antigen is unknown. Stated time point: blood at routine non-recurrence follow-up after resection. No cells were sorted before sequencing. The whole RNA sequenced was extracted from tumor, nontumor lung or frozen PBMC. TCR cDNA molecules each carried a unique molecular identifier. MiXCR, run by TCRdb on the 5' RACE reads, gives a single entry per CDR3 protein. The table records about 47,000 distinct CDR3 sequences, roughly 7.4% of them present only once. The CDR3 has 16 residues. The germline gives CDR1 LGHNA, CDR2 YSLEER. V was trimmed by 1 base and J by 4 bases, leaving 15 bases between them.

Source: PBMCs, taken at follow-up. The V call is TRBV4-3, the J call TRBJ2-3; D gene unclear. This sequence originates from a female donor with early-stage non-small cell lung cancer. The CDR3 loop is CASSQGNSLFADTQYF. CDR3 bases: TGCGCCAGCAGCCAAGGGAATAGTTTGTTTGCAGATACGCAGTATTTT.